These 22 T cell receptor beta chains came from one sample sequenced in a study of blood T cell repertoires in COVID-19. Generated by immunoSEQ multiplex PCR, the TCRdb table keeps only in-frame clones and is missing some. The sample holds 130,000 or so clones; roughly 77% are singletons and the top ten take around 5%. Sequencing used peripheral blood. The receptors come from a woman aged 65 to 85 with COVID-19, enrolled during active disease.

The chain is built from TRBV3-1 (or the pseudogene TRBV3-2) and TRBJ2-7; D not certain. V was cut by 1 base and J by 6 bases, with 13 bases left in between. Germline CDR1 and CDR2: LGHDT and YNNKEL (reference sequence). The CDR3 has 14 residues. The CDR3 DNA is TGTGCCAGCAGCCAAGGGCCCCGCCTAGGCGAGCAGTACTTC. Its protein is CASSQGPRLGEQYF.

The chain joins TRBV19 to TRBJ1-4, with TRBD1 matching 10 bases. Germline V gene lookup returns CDR1 LNHDA and CDR2 SQIVND (reference sequence). The V and J ends lost 5 bases and 8 bases, in that order; junction bases with no gene match: 5. The CDR3 loop spans 14 amino acids. In DNA form, the CDR3 reads TGTGCCAGTAGTTGGGACAGGGGAGTGGAAAAACTGTTTTTT. The encoded protein is CASSWDRGVEKLFF.

CDR3 coding DNA: TGTGCCAGCCTTGGAAGCGGGGACTCCTACGAGCAGTACTTC. Protein sequence: CASLGSGDSYEQYF. This chain links TRBV5-6 with TRBJ2-7; TRBD2 aligns across 7 bases. This CDR3 is 14 amino acids long. CDR1 SGHDT and CDR2 YYEEEE come from the germline V gene. The V gene end was trimmed by 7 bases and the J gene end by 0 bases; junction bases not matched to a gene: 7.

The rearrangement links TRBV4-2 to TRBJ2-5; 9 positions agree with TRBD2. V dropped 0 bases and J dropped 1; count of bases not matched to a gene: 9. The CDR3 covers 18 residues. The germline CDR1 and CDR2 sequences are LGHNA and YNFKEQ. The CDR3 nucleotides are TGTGCCAGCAGCCAAGATCTGCGAGCGGGGGGAACCCAAGAGACCCAGTACTTC. This translates into CASSQDLRAGGTQETQYF.

This chain links TRBV3-1 (or the pseudogene TRBV3-2) with TRBJ2-7; D is undetermined. Germline V gives CDR1 LGHDT, CDR2 YNNKEL (reference sequence). V shed 1 base and J shed 0 bases, with 10 bases lying between them. The CDR3 is 15 residues long. The CDR3 DNA follows: TGTGCCAGCAGCCAAGCACCCCATAGCTCCTACGAGCAGTACTTC. Protein sequence: CASSQAPHSSYEQYF.

This clone was observed a few times. The chain uses TRBV6-5 and TRBJ1-5, with TRBD1 identical over 9 bases. The CDR3 covers 15 residues. Germline V gene data show CDR1 as MNHEY and CDR2 as SVGAGI. J gave up 4 bases and V 8 bases, and 9 bases lay outside the gene matches. In nucleotides, the CDR3 is TGTGCCAGCCGATCTGGGACAGGGAGGAATCAGCCCCAGCATTTT. This codes for CASRSGTGRNQPQHF.

The chain is built from TRBV20-1 and TRBJ2-5, with a possible D match to TRBD1 (6 bases). The ends were cut back, 3 bases at V and 6 bases at J, with 17 bases in the middle. CDR3 length: 14 amino acids. Germline V gives CDR1 DFQATT, CDR2 SNEGSKA (reference sequence). The CDR3 here is CSASGVEQGKTQYF. In nucleotides, the CDR3 is TGCAGTGCTAGTGGGGTTGAACAGGGAAAGACCCAGTACTTC.

The rearrangement uses TRBV3-1 (or the pseudogene TRBV3-2) and TRBJ1-1, with 10 bases identical to TRBD1. The V gene end was trimmed by 2 bases and the J gene end by 2 bases; junction bases not matched to a gene: 8. The CDR3 is made up of 17 amino acids. Germline CDR1 and CDR2: LGHDT and YNNKEL (reference sequence). CDR3 in amino acids: CASSQRTGGLLNTEAFF. The CDR3 DNA follows: TGTGCCAGCAGCCAAAGGACAGGGGGTTTACTCAACACTGAAGCTTTCTTT.

The chain recombines TRBV19 with TRBJ2-3, with a weak D call TRBD2 (5 bases). This CDR3 contains 16 residues. Trimming shortened V by 3 bases and J by 2 bases, and 15 bases separated the two germline ends. The germline V gene encodes CDR1 LNHDA and CDR2 SQIVND (reference sequence). Here the CDR3 DNA reads TGTGCCAGTAGTATGTCCCCCGGACTCCTCACAGATACGCAGTATTTT. Amino acids: CASSMSPGLLTDTQYF.

The chain employs TRBV28 and TRBJ2-7, with a possible D match to TRBD1 (5 bases). Germline values: CDR1 MDHEN, CDR2 SYDVKM. V was trimmed by 5 bases and J by 10 bases, leaving 15 bases between them. The CDR3 loop spans 12 amino acids. The CDR3 DNA reads as TGTGCCAGCAGTACCCTGGGGCTTTCACAGTACTTC. Encoded protein: CASSTLGLSQYF.

The rearrangement joins TRBV11-3 to TRBJ1-1; no firm D call. Trimming pared 1 base from V and 4 bases from J, leaving 7 bases between. This CDR3 is 13 amino acids long. Per the germline V gene, CDR1 is SGHNT and CDR2 is YENEEA. The CDR3 region has the DNA TGTGCCAGCAGCTTAGGAGTCGGCACTGAAGCTTTCTTT. Protein product: CASSLGVGTEAFF.

The chain has TRBV12-5 and TRBJ2-7; D not certain. CDR1 is LGHNT and CDR2 is FRNRAP in the germline V gene. The V gene lost 0 bases and the J gene lost 4 bases, with 4 bases spanning the gap. There are 12 residues in the CDR3. The CDR3 coding sequence is TGTGCTAGTGGTTTGGTCAGTTACGAGCAGTACTTC. Its protein is CASGLVSYEQYF.

The chain joins TRBV7-3 to TRBJ1-1; 7 bases match TRBD1. The CDR3 has 13 amino acids. CDR1 and CDR2 (germline): SGHTA, FQGTGA. V lost 5 bases to trimming and J lost 1 base; unmatched junction nucleotides: 1. The CDR3 DNA follows: TGTGCCAGCAGCCGACAGGGGAACACTGAAGCTTTCTTT. Its translation is CASSRQGNTEAFF.

This clone has more than one count but fewer than ten. This CDR3 is also generated by other DNA sequences in the sample. This rearrangement joins TRBV9 to TRBJ2-1; 8 bases are a match to TRBD2. Germline lookup yields CDR1 SGDLS and CDR2 YYNGEE. This CDR3 contains 14 residues. The J segment lost 4 bases and the V segment lost 2 bases, leaving 2 bases of the junction unmatched. The CDR3 DNA follows: TGTGCCAGCAGCGTGGGCGGGGGGTACAATGAGCAGTTCTTC. Residues: CASSVGGGYNEQFF.

V gene TRBV18 combines with J gene TRBJ1-2; the D gene is possibly TRBD1 (5 bases). The CDR3 runs to 15 residues. Per the germline V gene, CDR1 is KGHSH and CDR2 is LQKENI. Between the trimmed V and J ends, which lost 0 bases and 0 bases, there was a span of 8 bases. CDR3 bases: TGTGCCAGCTCACCACCTCTAGGGGCTAACTATGGCTACACCTTC. Translating gives CASSPPLGANYGYTF.

The chain combines TRBV9 with TRBJ2-7, with 7 bases lining up with TRBD2. Unmatched junction bases numbered 7, after V lost 4 bases and J lost 0 bases. The germline V gene has CDR1 SGDLS and CDR2 YYNGEE. This CDR3 spans 15 amino acids. The CDR3 coding sequence is TGTGCCAGCAGCCCCCCCGGGGGGTTCTCCTACGAGCAGTACTTC. It codes for CASSPPGGFSYEQYF.

This sequence joins TRBV2 and TRBJ1-6; no definite D call. This CDR3 comprises 13 residues. V lost 5 bases and J lost 9, with 11 bases in between. Germline-derived CDR1 and CDR2 are SNHLY and FYNNEI. As DNA, the CDR3 is TGTGCCAGCAGTCAAGGCGTCGGTTCACCCCTCCACTTT. Translating it yields CASSQGVGSPLHF.

This clone was picked up one time. This rearrangement joins TRBV19 to TRBJ1-1; D remains ambiguous. The V gene lost 4 bases and the J gene lost 4 bases, with 13 bases spanning the gap. CDR3 length: 14 residues. The germline V gene encodes CDR1 LNHDA and CDR2 SQIVND (reference sequence). CDR3 sequence reads: CASSTLGRITEAFF. The CDR3 DNA is TGTGCCAGTAGTACTCTAGGCCGTATCACTGAAGCTTTCTTT.

CDR3 sequence: CASSSGTRIGTEAFF. The CDR3 nucleotides read TGTGCCAGCAGCTCCGGGACAAGGATTGGGACTGAAGCTTTCTTT. The chain is built from TRBV5-4 and TRBJ1-1; tentative D call: TRBD1 (6 bases). This CDR3 spans 15 amino acids. CDR1 is SGHNT and CDR2 is YYREEE in the germline V gene (reference sequence). V was trimmed by 3 bases and J by 5 bases, leaving 17 bases between them.

This clone was picked up one time. The rearrangement uses TRBV18 and TRBJ1-5; 8 bases agree with TRBD1. CDR1 KGHSH and CDR2 LQKENI come from the germline V gene. This CDR3 has 14 residues. With 5 bases clipped from V and 6 bases from J, the junction kept 6 bases outside the gene matches. The CDR3 DNA follows: TGTGCCAGCTCAGCGGACAGGGATGCTCAGCCCCAGCATTTT. The encoded protein is CASSADRDAQPQHF.

The chain uses TRBV4-3 and TRBJ1-4; 7 bases fit TRBD1. V was clipped by 4 bases and J by 8 bases; unmatched bases: 16. The CDR3 runs 17 residues. CDR1 and CDR2 from the germline V gene are LGHNA and YSLEER. CDR3 sequence: CASSPDRIQRFDEKLFF. The CDR3 nucleotides are TGCGCCAGCAGCCCGGACAGGATCCAGAGGTTCGACGAAAAACTGTTTTTT.

This chain uses TRBV19 with TRBJ1-2; 8 bases fit TRBD1. The length of the CDR3 is 13 residues. Germline V lookup: CDR1 LNHDA, CDR2 SQIVND (reference sequence). The V and J ends lost 6 bases and 6 bases, in that order; junction bases with no gene match: 6. The CDR3 DNA follows: TGTGCCAGTAGAAAGACAGGGGAGGATGGCTACACCTTC. Amino acid sequence: CASRKTGEDGYTF.